The 9 T cell receptor beta chains given below trace back to one sample, sequenced in a study of preoperative IRX-2 immunotherapy in early breast cancer (dated 2019 in TCRdb). This specimen's treatment or condition label, per the study, means: preoperative locoregional IRX-2 cytokine immunotherapy. The library was generated by the immunoSEQ multiplex PCR assay. TCRdb stores this immuneACCESS table with in-frame sequences only. Part of the clones is absent; in the studies checked, under half of the shortfall reflects unresolved V genes, and no reason is known for the rest. This sample comprises about 24,000 clones, around nine tenths of them detected only once. About 30% of the sample goes to the ten largest clones. The sequenced sample was tumor tissue, obtained after IRX-2 immunotherapy. The source is a human donor with breast cancer.

The rearrangement joins TRBV2 to TRBJ1-5; D perhaps matches TRBD1 (6 bases). Germline V lookup: CDR1 SNHLY, CDR2 FYNNEI. Deletions cut 7 bases from V and 6 bases from J, with 22 bases between. The CDR3 sequence is 16 residues long. As DNA, the CDR3 is TGTGCCAGCACATTAGCAGGGGTTGATTTAGGTCAGCCCCAGCATTTT. Translation gives CASTLAGVDLGQPQHF.

The V and J genes are TRBV7-9 and TRBJ2-3, with 13 nucleotides matching TRBD2. The CDR3 contains 19 residues. Germline trimming cut 6 bases from V and 0 bases from J; bases unmatched to any gene: 12. Germline V gene sequence: CDR1 SEHNR, CDR2 FQNEAQ (reference sequence). CDR3 in DNA: TGTGCCAGCAGGCCGAAACTAGCGGGGGGGCCTTGGAGCACAGATACGCAGTATTTT. Encoded protein: CASRPKLAGGPWSTDTQYF.

The chain has TRBV7-9 and TRBJ2-1, with D perhaps TRBD2 (5 bases). The V gene lost 2 bases and the J gene lost 0 bases, with 8 bases spanning the gap. There are 15 residues in the CDR3. Germline values: CDR1 SEHNR, CDR2 FQNEAQ (reference sequence). The CDR3: CASSLRGSSYNEQFF. CDR3 nucleotides: TGTGCCAGCAGCTTACGGGGAAGCTCCTACAATGAGCAGTTCTTC.

The chain joins TRBV9 to TRBJ1-6; D gene ambiguous. Germline V lookup: CDR1 SGDLS, CDR2 YYNGEE. CDR3 length equals 17 residues. The V gene lost 4 bases and the J gene lost 4 bases, with 18 bases spanning the gap. The CDR3 region is CASSPRAGVGYNSPLHF. Here the CDR3 DNA reads TGTGCCAGCAGCCCCCGTGCTGGGGTGGGGTATAATTCACCCCTCCACTTT.

The chain recombines TRBV6-5 with TRBJ2-7; D is unclear. This CDR3 has 11 residues. The V and J ends lost 8 bases and 4 bases respectively, with 9 bases between them. The germline V gene encodes CDR1 MNHEY and CDR2 SVGAGI. The CDR3 nucleotides are TGTGCCAGCGGGCCGAAGTACGAGCAGTACGTC. Residues: CASGPKYEQYV.

The chain's CDR3 is CASSSSMGGNQPQHF. The CDR3 DNA follows: TGTGCCAGCAGTTCGTCGATGGGGGGCAATCAGCCCCAGCATTTT. This chain uses TRBV28 with TRBJ1-5, with D perhaps TRBD1 (5 bases). CDR1 MDHEN and CDR2 SYDVKM come from the germline V gene. The V end lost 4 bases, the J end lost 2 bases, and 12 bases lay between the germline ends. This CDR3 is built from 15 residues.

In DNA, the CDR3 is TGTGCCAGCAGTGCTCTACTGCGCTATGGCTACACCTTC. Its translation: CASSALLRYGYTF. The chain joins TRBV2 to TRBJ1-2, with D hard to call. Per the germline V gene, CDR1 is SNHLY and CDR2 is FYNNEI. The CDR3 sequence is 13 residues long. Trimming removed 4 bases from V and 4 bases from J, with 10 bases in between.

The rearrangement links TRBV10-3 to TRBJ1-1, with unresolved D. Trimming removed 10 bases at V and 3 bases at J, with 18 bases between. This CDR3 is 14 amino acids long. Germline V gene lookup returns CDR1 ENHRY and CDR2 SYGVKD. CDR3 in amino acids: CATNIGGKDTEAFF. CDR3 DNA sequence: TGTGCCACCAATATAGGAGGGAAGGACACTGAAGCTTTCTTT.

The count of this clone is one. The rearrangement links TRBV2 to TRBJ1-4; D ambiguous. The CDR3 sequence is 17 residues long. Germline V gene data show CDR1 as SNHLY and CDR2 as FYNNEI. Trimming cost V 10 bases and J 1 base, with 22 bases left between them. The CDR3 DNA follows: TGTGCCACCAGAAAGGATAACTGGGCCGGAACTAATGAAAAACTGTTTTTT. Residues: CATRKDNWAGTNEKLFF.